This section outlines one T cell receptor beta chain sequence together with its context. What it recognizes is unknown. These data are taken from a study of siplizumab effects on memory and regulatory T cells. Study-level points and caveats: The drug siplizumab significantly decreased the alloreactive sequences that could be traced to unstimulated CD4+ memory cells. Alloreactive clones mapping to unstimulated subsets formed only a minor fraction. The authors did not confirm suppressive function in proliferating Tregs from siplizumab cultures.

The assay was immunoSEQ multiplex PCR, and TCRdb's table has in-frame clones only and misses some. The table has around 120,000 clones, roughly 94% seen once. Per germline, CDR1 ENHRY and CDR2 SYGVKD. The CDR3 spans 13 residues. The germline V and J ends were trimmed by 8 bases and 7 bases, with 15 bases remaining between them. The chain links TRBV10-3 to TRBJ2-1; D is possibly TRBD2 (6 bases). This TCR was recovered from a human donor in good health. The specimen was non-Treg CD4+ T cells sorted from blood. The CDR3 DNA is TGTGCCATCGAAGGGTCCGGAGGGAATGAGCAGTTCTTC. This sequence encodes CAIEGSGGNEQFF.